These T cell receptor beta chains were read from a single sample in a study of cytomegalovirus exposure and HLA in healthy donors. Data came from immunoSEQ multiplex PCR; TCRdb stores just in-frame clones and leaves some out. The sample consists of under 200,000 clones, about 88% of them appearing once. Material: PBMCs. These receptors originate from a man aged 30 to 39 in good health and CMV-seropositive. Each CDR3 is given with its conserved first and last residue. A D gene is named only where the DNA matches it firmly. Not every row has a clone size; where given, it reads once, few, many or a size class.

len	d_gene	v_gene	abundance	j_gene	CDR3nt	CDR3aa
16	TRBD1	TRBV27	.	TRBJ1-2	TGTGCCAGCAGTTTCAACACACAGGGGGCGTTTTATGGCTACACCTTC	CASSFNTQGAFYGYTF
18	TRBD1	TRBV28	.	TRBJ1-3	TGTGCCAGCAGTTTGCGGGACATACGGACAGGGGCCGGAAACACCATATATTTT	CASSLRDIRTGAGNTIYF
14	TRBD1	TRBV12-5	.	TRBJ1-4	TGTGCTAGTGGGCCTGACAGGGGGCTTGAAAAACTGTTTTTT	CASGPDRGLEKLFF
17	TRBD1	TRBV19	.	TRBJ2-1	TGTGCCAGTAGTATAGGACAGGGAAGAGCGGACTACAATGAGCAGTTCTTC	CASSIGQGRADYNEQFF
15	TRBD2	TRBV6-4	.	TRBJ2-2	TGTGCCAGCAGTGACTTCGGAAGCGGGGCCGGGGAGCTGTTTTTT	CASSDFGSGAGELFF
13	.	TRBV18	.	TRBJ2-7	TGTGCCAGCTCACCTACGGAGGACTACGAGCAGTACTTC	CASSPTEDYEQYF
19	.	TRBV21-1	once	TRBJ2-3	TGTGCCAGCAGCAAGTCTTTCAGCCCGACTAGCGGAAGCACAGATACGCAGTATTTT	CASSKSFSPTSGSTDTQYF
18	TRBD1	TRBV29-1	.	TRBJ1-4	TGCAGCGTTACCCTCTTGACAGGGCGGATCCGAACTAATGAAAAACTGTTTTTT	CSVTLLTGRIRTNEKLFF
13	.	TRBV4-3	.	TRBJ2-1	TGCGCCAGCAGCCAAGATCTCACAGGGGAGCAGTTCTTC	CASSQDLTGEQFF
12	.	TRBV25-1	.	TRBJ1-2	TGTGCCAGCAGTGGAAACAGCTATGGCTACACCTTC	CASSGNSYGYTF
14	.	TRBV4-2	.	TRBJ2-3	TGTGCCAGCAGCCCTAACAGGGGCACAGATACGCAGTATTTT	CASSPNRGTDTQYF
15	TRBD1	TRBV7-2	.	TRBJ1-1	TGTGCCAGCAGCTTTACTCTGACAGGGGACACTGAAGCTTTCTTT	CASSFTLTGDTEAFF
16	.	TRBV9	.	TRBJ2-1	TGTGCCAGCAGCGTAGTAGGCTCGGGAGTGGGAAATGAGCAGTTCTTC	CASSVVGSGVGNEQFF
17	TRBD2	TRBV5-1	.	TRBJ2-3	TGCGCCAGCAGTTCCGGGACTAGCGGGAGGAGCACAGATACGCAGTATTTT	CASSSGTSGRSTDTQYF
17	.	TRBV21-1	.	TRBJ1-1	TGTGCCAGCAGCAAATCAGAGGTTTCGGGGTCGGTAACTGAAGCTTTCTTT	CASSKSEVSGSVTEAFF
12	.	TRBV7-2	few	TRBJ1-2	TGTGCCAGCAGCTTCCAGGGAGGTGGCTACACCTTC	CASSFQGGGYTF
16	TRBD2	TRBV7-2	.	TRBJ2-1	TGTGCCAGCAGACGCGTCCTAGCGGGGGCCTACAATGAGCAGTTCTTC	CASRRVLAGAYNEQFF
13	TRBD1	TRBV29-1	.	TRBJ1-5	TGCAGCGTTACAGGGGGCCCCAATCAGCCCCAGCATTTT	CSVTGGPNQPQHF
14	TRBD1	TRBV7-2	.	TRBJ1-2	TGTGCCACTTCCGGACAGGGGGGAATCTATGGCTACACCTTC	CATSGQGGIYGYTF
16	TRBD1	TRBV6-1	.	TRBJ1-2	TGTGCCAGCAGTGAGAGACAGGGTGGGTTTGGCTATGGCTACACCTTC	CASSERQGGFGYGYTF
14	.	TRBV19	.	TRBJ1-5	TGTGCCAGTAGTGGGAACAGGGTAGGACAGCCCCAGCATTTT	CASSGNRVGQPQHF
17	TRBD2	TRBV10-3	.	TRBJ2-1	TGTGCCATCAGTAGACTAGCGGGACCCCCCGAGGACAATGAGCAGTTCTTC	CAISRLAGPPEDNEQFF
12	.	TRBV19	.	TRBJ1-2	TGTGCCAGTAGGTATCTTAACTATGGCTACACCTTC	CASRYLNYGYTF
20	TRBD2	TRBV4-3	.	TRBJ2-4	TGCGCCAGCAGCCCCAGTACGTATCTAGCGGAGCTACTAGCCAAAAACATTCAGTACTTC	CASSPSTYLAELLAKNIQYF
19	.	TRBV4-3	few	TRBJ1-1	TGCGCCAGCAGCCAATATACCCCGGCTACGACAGGTCGGGGCGCTGAAGCTTTCTTT	CASSQYTPATTGRGAEAFF
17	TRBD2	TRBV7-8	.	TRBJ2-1	TGTGCCAGCAGCTCTAGCGGGAGGGCCCGTTCCTACAATGAGCAGTTCTTC	CASSSSGRARSYNEQFF
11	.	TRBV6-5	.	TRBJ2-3	TGTGCCAGCAGTGCAGCAGATACGCAGTATTTT	CASSAADTQYF
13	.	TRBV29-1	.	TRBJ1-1	TGCAGCGTGGTACCCGGTGTGAACACTGAAGCTTTCTTT	CSVVPGVNTEAFF
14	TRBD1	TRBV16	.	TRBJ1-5	TGTGCCAGCAGCCGTGGACAGGCTAATCAGCCCCAGCATTTT	CASSRGQANQPQHF
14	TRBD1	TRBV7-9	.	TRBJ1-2	TGTGCCAGCAGCTTAGCGGGACAGGGGTATGGCTACACCTTC	CASSLAGQGYGYTF
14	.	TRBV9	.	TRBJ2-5	TGTGCCAGCAGCGTAGGTCCTAGTCAAGAGACCCAGTACTTC	CASSVGPSQETQYF
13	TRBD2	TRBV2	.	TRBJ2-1	TGTGCCAGCGGTAATAGCGGGAGAGGTGAGCAGTTCTTC	CASGNSGRGEQFF
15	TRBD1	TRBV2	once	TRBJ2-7	TGTGCCAGCAGCGGACAGGGGTTCAACGGGAACGAGCAGTACTTC	CASSGQGFNGNEQYF
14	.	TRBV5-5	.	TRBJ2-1	TGTGCCAGCAGCCCGACCGGGACATACAATGAGCAGTTCTTC	CASSPTGTYNEQFF
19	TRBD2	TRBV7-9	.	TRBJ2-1	TGTGCCAGCAGCCTACCTCAGGGGCGGACTAGCGGGAGTCCGAATGAGCAGTTCTTC	CASSLPQGRTSGSPNEQFF
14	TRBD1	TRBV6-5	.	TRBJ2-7	TGTGCCAGCAGTCCGGGACAGGTAGGAGGCGAGCAGTACTTC	CASSPGQVGGEQYF
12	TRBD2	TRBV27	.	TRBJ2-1	TGTGCCAGCGGGAGGGCCGGCGATGAGCAGTTCTTC	CASGRAGDEQFF
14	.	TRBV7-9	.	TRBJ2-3	TGTGCCAGCAGCTTCGGACTCAGCACAGATACGCAGTATTTT	CASSFGLSTDTQYF
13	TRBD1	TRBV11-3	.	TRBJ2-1	TGTGCCAGCGGCAGGGGGCAAGGCAATGAGCAGTTCTTC	CASGRGQGNEQFF
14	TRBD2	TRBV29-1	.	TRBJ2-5	TGCAGCGTTTATCTAGCGGTGACGACAGAGACCCAGTACTTC	CSVYLAVTTETQYF
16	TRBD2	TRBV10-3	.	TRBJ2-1	TGTGCCATCAGTGAGTCGACTAGCGGGAGAAGAAATGAGCAGTTCTTC	CAISESTSGRRNEQFF
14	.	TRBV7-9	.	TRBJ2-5	TGTGCCAGCAGCTTGGGTGCAGGGGCAGAGACCCAGTACTTC	CASSLGAGAETQYF
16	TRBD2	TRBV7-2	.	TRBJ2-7	TGTGCCAGCAGCTTAGTAGGGCCCTCAACGGGGGGCGAGCAGTACTTC	CASSLVGPSTGGEQYF
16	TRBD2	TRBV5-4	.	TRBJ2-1	TGTGCCAGCAGCCGGACTAGCCGAGGCTCCTACAATGAGCAGTTCTTC	CASSRTSRGSYNEQFF
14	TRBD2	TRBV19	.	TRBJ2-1	TGTGCCAGTAGTACCCTAGCGGGAGGCAGCGAGCAGTTCTTC	CASSTLAGGSEQFF
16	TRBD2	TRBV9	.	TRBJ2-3	TGTGCCAGCAGTCTAGGGACTTCGGGAGGGGCAGATACGCAGTATTTT	CASSLGTSGGADTQYF
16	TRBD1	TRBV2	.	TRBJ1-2	TGTGCCAGCAGTGAAGCTCACGGGACAGGGGGCTATGGCTACACCTTC	CASSEAHGTGGYGYTF
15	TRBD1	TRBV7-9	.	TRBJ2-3	TGTGCCAGCCGACCACAGGGGGCGGCGACAGATACGCAGTATTTT	CASRPQGAATDTQYF
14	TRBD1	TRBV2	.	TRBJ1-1	TGTGCCAGCAGCGGACAGGGACCTTACACTGAAGCTTTCTTT	CASSGQGPYTEAFF